This TCR beta chain was recovered during a study of blood T cell repertoires in COVID-19. Study information: Collection of acute and convalescent COVID-19 samples took place in the United States, Italy and Spain. Sample material is recorded as cDNA or gDNA derived from T cells, B-cell-depleted T cells, or PBMCs.

Seattle-derived patients entered the study during active infection and were followed longitudinally. This CDR3 region has 18 residues. Trimming stripped 0 bases from V and 0 bases from J, with 18 bases between. Germline values: CDR1 GTSNPN, CDR2 SVGIG (reference sequence). Source study methods: From reference gene primer amplification, estimates of nucleated cell counts were derived. Only in-frame clones appear in the TCRdb table, and some are missing; sequencing was by immunoSEQ multiplex PCR. V and J calls and clone size are as listed in that table; D and trimming were resolved from the DNA. The sample lists more than 150,000 clones, roughly 76% occurring once.

This sequence originates from a woman of 80 years or more with COVID-19, enrolled during active disease. Sequencing used peripheral blood. The V and J genes are TRBV30 and TRBJ1-5; perhaps TRBD1 as D (6 bases). CDR3 in DNA: TGTGCCTGGAGTGTACAGGACAGCAGATTTAATAGCAATCAGCCCCAGCATTTT. Translation: CAWSVQDSRFNSNQPQHF.